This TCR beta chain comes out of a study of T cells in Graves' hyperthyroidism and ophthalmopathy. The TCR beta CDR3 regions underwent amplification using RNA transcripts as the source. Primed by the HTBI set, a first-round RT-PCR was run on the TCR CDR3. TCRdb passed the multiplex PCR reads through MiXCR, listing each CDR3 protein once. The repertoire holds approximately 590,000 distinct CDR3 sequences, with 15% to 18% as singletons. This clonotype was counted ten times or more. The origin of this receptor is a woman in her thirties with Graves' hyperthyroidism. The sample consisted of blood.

The CDR3 is CASSQQLSYEQYF. CDR3 sequence (DNA): TGCGCCAGCAGCCAACAGTTGAGTTACGAGCAGTACTTC. The chain recombines TRBV5-1 with TRBJ2-7, with D uncertain. This CDR3 has 13 residues. Germline loops: CDR1 SGHRS, CDR2 YFSETQ. Trimming cost V 4 bases and J 4 bases, with 12 bases left between them.